This T cell receptor beta chain is drawn from a study of cytomegalovirus exposure and HLA in healthy donors. It was with 60 Vbeta and 13 Jbeta primers that the PCR ran. TCRdb's copy holds only in-frame clones and misses some; the assay was immunoSEQ multiplex PCR. The sample lists 120,000 or so clones; more than 70% were seen once. CDR1 is SGHNT, CDR2 YYREEE, per germline (reference sequence). The CDR3 length is 14 residues. The ends lost 4 bases at V and 5 bases at J; junction bases unmatched: 8. This clone occurred once. The antigen is unknown. Study-wide points: Equally common other TCR beta chains were less clonally expanded than HLA-associated ones, a later analysis found.

This clonotype originated in a woman aged 45-65 years in good health and CMV-seropositive. Sequenced: PBMCs. V and J are TRBV5-4 and TRBJ2-7, with 8 bases identical to TRBD1. This CDR3 is CASSPGQGNDEQYF. CDR3 DNA: TGTGCCAGCAGCCCCGGACAGGGTAACGACGAGCAGTACTTC. The whole variable domain, filled in from reference TRBV5-4 and TRBJ2-7, reads ETGVTQSPTHLIKTRGQQVTLRCSSQSGHNTVSWYQQALGQGPQFIFQYYREEENGRGNFPPRFSGLQFPNYSSELNVNALELDDSALYLCASSPGQGNDEQYFGPGTRLTVT.